The rows below give T cell receptor beta chains drawn from one sample of a study of OX40 agonist ivuxolimab in advanced cancers. The assay was immunoSEQ multiplex PCR, and TCRdb's table has in-frame clones only and misses some. The table shows 60,000 to 75,000 clones, with about 85% occurring only once. Here the sequenced sample was CD4+ or CD8+ T cells sorted from blood, taken in a trial of the OX40 agonist ivuxolimab. The source is an adult with an advanced solid tumor such as melanoma, head and neck, liver or kidney cancer. Both conserved end residues are part of each CDR3. A D gene is named only where the DNA matches it firmly. Clone size is shown for a subset of rows, as once, few, many or a class of expanded clone.

clone size | J gene | D gene | V gene | CDR3 DNA | CDR3 protein
few | TRBJ1-4 | NA | TRBV5-1 | TGCGCCAGCAGCTACGGGACCCTTAATGAAAAACTGTTTTTT | CASSYGTLNEKLFF
NA | TRBJ1-1 | NA | TRBV29-1 | TGCAGCGTTTCAGGGTCGAACACTGAAGCTTTCTTT | CSVSGSNTEAFF
NA | TRBJ2-3 | NA | TRBV28 | TGTGCCAGCAGTTTATGGGGGCGGGGCACAGATACGCAGTATTTT | CASSLWGRGTDTQYF
NA | TRBJ1-2 | NA | TRBV6-5 | TGTGCCAGCAGTGAAAGGGGTGTTGGTGGCTACACCTTC | CASSERGVGGYTF
once | TRBJ1-2 | NA | TRBV6-5 | TGTGCCAGCAGTTACTCGATCACTAACTATGGCTACACCTTC | CASSYSITNYGYTF
NA | TRBJ2-5 | NA | TRBV18 | TGTGCCAGCTCACGTCAGGGGCTTCAGACCCAGTACTTC | CASSRQGLQTQYF
once | TRBJ2-3 | NA | TRBV10-1 | TGCGCCAGCAGTTCTACGGGAGATACGCAGTATTTT | CASSSTGDTQYF
NA | TRBJ2-3 | NA | TRBV6-5 | TGTGCCAGCAGTTATCAACGCTGGGGCACAGATACGCAGTATTTT | CASSYQRWGTDTQYF
once | TRBJ2-3 | TRBD2 | TRBV12-5 | TGTGCTAGTGGACTTAGCGGGGGGGCCGCTACGCAGTATTTT | CASGLSGGAATQYF
NA | TRBJ2-7 | TRBD2 | TRBV5-6 | TGTGCCAGCAGCCCGGGGACGGGAGGGAGGTCCTACGAGCAGTACTTC | CASSPGTGGRSYEQYF
NA | TRBJ2-3 | TRBD2 | TRBV5-8 | TGTGCCAGCAGCCGACAATTAGCGGGAGGACCCACAGATACGCAGTATTTT | CASSRQLAGGPTDTQYF
NA | TRBJ1-2 | TRBD1 | TRBV27 | TGTGCCAGCAGTTTACTATCCGGGACAGGGTTTGGCTACACCTTC | CASSLLSGTGFGYTF
NA | TRBJ1-6 | NA | TRBV5-1 | TGCGCCAGCAGTCCAGGGGATTCACCCCTCCACTTT | CASSPGDSPLHF
NA | TRBJ1-2 | NA | TRBV20-1 | TGCAGTGTCGGTAACCCATATGGCTACACCTTC | CSVGNPYGYTF
NA | TRBJ1-4 | NA | TRBV5-1 | TGCGCCAGCAGCTTGGATGGGCCACTTAATGAAAAACTGTTTTTT | CASSLDGPLNEKLFF
NA | TRBJ2-3 | NA | TRBV6-5 | TGTGCCAGCAGTGCCGGGAACACAGATACGCAGTATTTT | CASSAGNTDTQYF
NA | TRBJ2-5 | TRBD1 | TRBV4-1 | TGCGCCAGCAGCCAAGATTGGGGACAGCACCAAGAGACCCAGTACTTC | CASSQDWGQHQETQYF
NA | TRBJ1-5 | NA | TRBV10-3 | TGTGCCATCAGTGAGAGGCCGGGTAGAGAGGATCAGCCCCAGCATTTT | CAISERPGREDQPQHF
NA | TRBJ2-7 | TRBD1 | TRBV7-2 | TGTGCCAGCAGCTCAGGTGGGACAGGGGGCATCGAGCAGTACTTC | CASSSGGTGGIEQYF
NA | TRBJ2-1 | TRBD2 | TRBV7-2 | TGTGCCAGCAGCCCGGGACTAGCGGGCATCAGCGGTGAGCAGTTCTTC | CASSPGLAGISGEQFF
NA | TRBJ1-2 | NA | TRBV30 | TGTGCCTGGGGACAACGCTATGGCTACACCTTC | CAWGQRYGYTF
NA | TRBJ2-7 | TRBD2 | TRBV30 | TGTGCCTGGAGTATAGGACGGTATAGCGGGAGCATCTACGAGCAGTACTTC | CAWSIGRYSGSIYEQYF
NA | TRBJ2-3 | TRBD2 | TRBV9 | TGTGCCAGCAGCGTCGCAATAGCGGGAGTAGCGGATACGCAGTATTTT | CASSVAIAGVADTQYF
NA | TRBJ1-1 | NA | TRBV7-3 | TGTGCCAGCAGCTTATCCCCGAACAGGAATCAAGCTTTCTTT | CASSLSPNRNQAFF
NA | TRBJ2-1 | TRBD1 | TRBV14 | TGTGCCACCTCCCGGGACAGGGCTAACAATGAGCAGTTCTTC | CATSRDRANNEQFF
NA | TRBJ2-3 | NA | TRBV2 | TGTGCCAGCAGCGAAAGGTCGGCCACAGATACGCAGTATTTT | CASSERSATDTQYF
NA | TRBJ2-5 | NA | TRBV10-3 | TGTGCCATCAGTGATGGGCTAGCGAGTTTGTCCCAGTACTTC | CAISDGLASLSQYF